Following are 24 T cell receptor beta chains from one sample sequenced in a study of molecular identifiers for immune sequencing clone quantification. In TCRdb, the PCR reads were re-called with MiXCR into one record per CDR3 protein. The table records around 460,000 distinct CDR3 sequences, roughly 24% of them present only once. The sequencing input was naive CD8+ T cells from blood, with Jurkat cell RNA spiked in. The sample's subset: FACS-sorted CD8+CD4-CCR7+CD45RA+ naive T cells. Receptor source: a human donor in good health. Some libraries in this study had Jurkat cell RNA spiked in.

This clonotype was counted ten times or more. The chain couples TRBV4-3 to TRBJ1-1; no reliable D call. The CDR3 consists of 15 residues. Germline CDR1 and CDR2: LGHNA and YSLEER. V lost 0 bases and J 3 bases, leaving 11 bases between the germline ends. The CDR3 sequence is CASSQDPGSYTEAFF. The CDR3 DNA is TGCGCCAGCAGCCAAGATCCTGGGAGTTACACTGAAGCTTTCTTT.

V and J are TRBV7-9 and TRBJ2-1; 8 nucleotides align to TRBD2. Per germline, CDR1 SEHNR and CDR2 FQNEAQ (reference sequence). V was pared by 1 base and J by 10 bases, with 12 bases of the junction left unmatched. This CDR3 has 16 amino acids. CDR3 loop: CASSLVSGGVLIEQFF. CDR3 nucleotide sequence: TGTGCCAGCAGCTTAGTTTCGGGGGGGGTTCTCATAGAGCAGTTCTTC.

As for this clonotype: Compared with germline, one end of the junction differs, possibly owing to a read error. The chain couples TRBV12-3 or TRBV12-4 to TRBJ1-3; D is possibly TRBD1 (6 bases). The CDR3 spans 19 residues. The CDR3 nucleotides read TGTGCCAGCAGATCCGGGACACGCTTAAGCCCGAGCTCTAGAAACACCATATATTTT. Amino acid sequence: CASRSGTRLSPSSRNTIYF.

This clonotype was counted only a few times. The rearrangement joins TRBV4-1 to TRBJ1-1; 9 bases map to TRBD1. V lost 2 bases, J lost 4 bases, and 5 bases stayed unmatched. This CDR3 contains 15 residues. In germline, CDR1 is MGHRA, CDR2 YSYEKL. In DNA form, the CDR3 reads TGCGCCAGCAGCCAATCCGGGACAGGGACCACTGAAGCTTTCTTT. This encodes CASSQSGTGTTEAFF.

This clonotype was observed many times. The V gene is TRBV11-2, the J gene TRBJ2-7, with no clear D. This CDR3 comprises 14 residues. Per germline, CDR1 SGHAT and CDR2 FQNNGV. V was trimmed by 0 bases and J by 1 base, leaving 7 bases between them. The DNA for the CDR3 is TGTGCCAGCAGCTTAGAATTGGGTTCCTACGAGCAGTACTTC. This sequence encodes CASSLELGSYEQYF.

The table lists this clonotype with many counts. The V and J genes are TRBV10-2 and TRBJ1-5; the match to TRBD1 covers 7 bases. V gave up 4 bases and J gave up 0 bases; unmatched junction bases: 3. This CDR3 has 15 residues. Looked up from germline, CDR1 is WSHSY and CDR2 is SAAADI. CDR3: CASSVGTVSNQPQHF. CDR3 bases: TGCGCCAGCAGTGTGGGGACAGTTAGCAATCAGCCCCAGCATTTT.

This clonotype was seen more than once but under ten times. The chain carries TRBV30 and TRBJ2-7; D ambiguous. Germline CDR1 GTSNPN, CDR2 SVGIG (reference sequence). Trimming shortened V by 2 bases and J by 1 base, and 3 bases separated the two germline ends. This CDR3 is 11 amino acids long. The DNA of the CDR3 is TGTGCCTGGAGTTGGTCCTACGAGCAGTACTTC. This sequence encodes CAWSWSYEQYF.

On this clonotype: A read error may be the cause here, since a much bigger clone is one base away. This chain connects TRBV4-1 to TRBJ1-5; D unresolved. This CDR3 has 14 amino acids. The V and J ends lost 1 base and 6 bases respectively, with 10 bases between them. Per germline, CDR1 MGHRA and CDR2 YSYEKL. CDR3 residues: CASSQGTFIQPQHF. The CDR3 bases are TGCGCCAGCAGCCAAGGGACCTTCATTCAGCCCCAGCATTTT.

In this sample, this clonotype turned up many times. V and J are TRBV2 and TRBJ2-6; possibly TRBD2 for D (5 bases). V was shortened by 9 bases and J by 4 bases, with 16 bases between the two germline ends. The germline V gene encodes CDR1 SNHLY and CDR2 FYNNEI. The CDR3 extends over 15 amino acids. The CDR3 DNA reads TGTGCCAGTGGGAGCTCCCCCTTGGGGGCCAACGTCCTGACTTTC. The encoded protein is CASGSSPLGANVLTF.

A few counts support this clonotype. The chain recombines TRBV12-5 with TRBJ1-2, with D uncertain. The V end lost 5 bases, the J end lost 4 bases, and 8 bases lay between the germline ends. The CDR3 extends over 12 amino acids. Germline CDR1 LGHNT, CDR2 FRNRAP. CDR3 DNA: TGTGCTAGTGGTCTTGAACGCTATGGCTACACCTTC. Residues: CASGLERYGYTF.

For this clonotype: A junction end diverges from the germline sequence, so it may reflect a read error. The gene calls are TRBV30 and TRBJ2-2; TRBD1 or TRBD2 may be the D gene (5 bases each). The CDR3 is 13 residues long. The germline V gene has CDR1 GTSNPN and CDR2 SVGIG (reference sequence). The CDR3 is CAWKQDFTGKLFF. The CDR3 nucleotides read TGTGCCTGGAAACAGGACTTCACCGGGAAGCTGTTTTTT.

In its sample, this clonotype was seen many times. The chain has TRBV7-9 and TRBJ1-5, with D perhaps matching TRBD1 (5 bases). Trimming stripped 6 bases from V and 7 bases from J, with 16 bases between. The length of the CDR3 is 14 residues. Germline CDR1 SEHNR, CDR2 FQNEAQ (reference sequence). The CDR3 bases are TGTGCCAGCAGGGACGAAGGGGAGAGGCAGCCCCAGCATTTT. Amino acids: CASRDEGERQPQHF.

Worth noting for this clonotype: Just one base apart from a much larger clone, this may be a read error. Lacking the conserved final phenylalanine or tryptophan, this CDR3 likely reflects a read error. The chain recombines TRBV29-1 with TRBJ2-7; either TRBD1 or TRBD2 may supply D (5 bases each). Germline CDR1 and CDR2: SQVTM and ANQGSEA. With 3 bases removed from V and 6 bases from J, the gap between germline ends came to 18 bases. This CDR3 comprises 14 residues. CDR3 sequence: CSVDRGLDGGEQYS. CDR3 sequence (DNA): TGCAGCGTTGATAGGGGCTTGGATGGAGGCGAGCAGTACTCC.

Comments on this clonotype: Just one base apart from a much larger clone, this may be a read error. The V gene is TRBV9, the J gene TRBJ2-2; the match to TRBD2 covers 8 bases. Trimming cost V 2 bases and J 3 bases; bases outside gene matches: 0. CDR1 is SGDLS and CDR2 is YYNGEE in the germline V gene. The CDR3 has 14 residues. The CDR3: CASSVSGDTGELFF. The DNA of the CDR3 is TGTGCCAGCAGCGTTAGCGGGGACACCGGGGAGCTGTTTTTT.

This clonotype was found many times. The V and J genes are TRBV6-6 and TRBJ2-7; no reliable D call. CDR1 and CDR2 from the germline V gene are MNHNY and SVGAGI (reference sequence). The germline V and J ends were trimmed by 5 bases and 2 bases, with 7 bases remaining between them. The CDR3 length is 12 residues. The CDR3 nucleotides read TGTGCCAGCAGTACAGCGCCCTACGAGCAGTACTTC. This translates into CASSTAPYEQYF.

This clonotype was recorded a few times. The rearrangement links TRBV4-3 to TRBJ2-3; a weak D match, TRBD2 (6 bases). V lost 1 base, J lost 6 bases, and 14 bases lay in between. The CDR3 sequence is 15 residues long. In germline, CDR1 is LGHNA, CDR2 YSLEER. In DNA form, the CDR3 reads TGCGCCAGCAGCCAAGCTAGCAGGGCGGGGGATACGCAGTATTTT. This gives the protein CASSQASRAGDTQYF.

The V and J genes are TRBV13 and TRBJ2-1; D gene unclear. V was clipped by 5 bases and J by 0 bases, with 14 bases between them. CDR3 length: 16 amino acids. Germline lookup yields CDR1 PRHDT and CDR2 FYEKMQ (reference sequence). The CDR3 sequence is CASSPPGSSSYNEQFF. In DNA, the CDR3 is TGTGCCAGCAGCCCCCCCGGGTCGAGCTCCTACAATGAGCAGTTCTTC.

There are a few counts of this clonotype. The V gene is TRBV7-9, the J gene TRBJ1-1; tentatively, D is TRBD1 (5 bases). V was clipped by 5 bases and J by 6 bases, with 16 bases between them. This CDR3 comprises 14 residues. Germline CDR1 and CDR2: SEHNR and FQNEAQ (reference sequence). The CDR3 reads CASSDPGDLAEAFF. The DNA of the CDR3 is TGTGCCAGCAGCGATCCTGGGGACTTAGCTGAAGCTTTCTTT. The full variable domain, in which reference TRBV7-9 and TRBJ1-1 provide the parts outside the CDR3, is DTGVSQNPRHKITKRGQNVTFRCDPISEHNRLYWYRQTLGQGPEFLTYFQNEAQLEKSRLLSDRFSAERPKGSFSTLEIQRTEQGDSAMYLCASSDPGDLAEAFFGQGTRLTVV.

The V gene is TRBV27, the J gene TRBJ2-3; 10 nucleotides line up with TRBD1. The germline V gene encodes CDR1 MNHEY and CDR2 SMNVEV (reference sequence). This CDR3 region has 18 residues. J gave up 2 bases and V 5 bases, and 13 bases lay outside the gene matches. Here the CDR3 reads CASSVVWPGTGVTDTQYF. The CDR3 coding sequence is TGTGCCAGCAGTGTAGTGTGGCCGGGGACAGGGGTCACAGATACGCAGTATTTT.

This clonotype was counted only a few times. The chain is built from TRBV19 and TRBJ2-1; 9 bases agree with TRBD2. Germline trimming cut 3 bases from V and 5 bases from J; bases unmatched to any gene: 8. The CDR3 length is 16 residues. Germline CDR1 and CDR2: LNHDA and SQIVND (reference sequence). The CDR3 DNA follows: TGTGCCAGTAGTATCGGCGGGAGGGCGGCGCACAATGAGCAGTTCTTC. Its protein product is CASSIGGRAAHNEQFF.

Many counts were recorded for this clonotype. The CDR3 region is CASSLLVSDQETQYF. Written as DNA, the CDR3 is TGCGCCAGCAGCCTTCTAGTGAGCGACCAAGAGACCCAGTACTTC. The chain couples TRBV4-1 to TRBJ2-5; D is undetermined. V was pared by 4 bases and J by 0 bases, with 12 bases between. The CDR3 sequence is 15 residues long. Per germline, CDR1 MGHRA and CDR2 YSYEKL.

This clonotype was seen more than once but under ten times. This CDR3 reads CSANGLASYEQYF. Here the CDR3 DNA reads TGCAGTGCTAACGGACTAGCATCCTACGAGCAGTACTTC. This rearrangement joins TRBV20-1 to TRBJ2-7; 8 nucleotides agree with TRBD2. V was clipped by 4 bases and J by 1 base; unmatched bases: 3. The CDR3 covers 13 residues. Germline V CDR1 and CDR2: DFQATT, SNEGSKA (reference sequence).

This clonotype was found many times. This chain connects TRBV6-2 or TRBV6-3 to TRBJ2-3, with D perhaps matching TRBD2 (6 bases). The CDR3 extends over 17 amino acids. Trimming left V 3 bases short and J 0 bases short, with 16 bases between. Germline assignment: CDR1 MNHEY and CDR2 SVGEGT. The CDR3 sequence is CASSYRTGVMSTDTQYF. CDR3 DNA: TGTGCCAGCAGTTATAGGACGGGAGTGATGAGCACAGATACGCAGTATTTT.

The rearrangement joins TRBV6-5 to TRBJ2-5; no definite D call. This CDR3 is 15 amino acids long. Germline CDR1 reads MNHEY; CDR2 reads SVGAGI. The V gene lost 0 bases and the J gene lost 1 base, with 9 bases spanning the gap. The CDR3 reads CASSYSVGSQETQYF. CDR3 DNA sequence: TGTGCCAGCAGTTACTCGGTGGGCTCCCAAGAGACCCAGTACTTC.